This TCR beta chain originates from a study of blood T cell repertoires in COVID-19. The V and J ends lost 7 bases and 6 bases respectively, with 16 bases between them. There are 13 residues in the CDR3. Germline CDR1 is SGHTA and CDR2 is FQGTGA. Here immunoSEQ multiplex PCR was the method, and the copy in TCRdb shows in-frame clones only, minus some. This sample has just over 150,000 clones; over 85% occur once, and the top ten carry over 3.5%. J is TRBJ2-7 and V is TRBV7-3; D possibly corresponds to TRBD1 (5 bases). This receptor was identified in a woman aged 45-65 years with acute or convalescent COVID-19. Sequencing was done on a sample of peripheral blood. CDR3 bases: TGTGCCAGCACCCCCCCAAGGGGTCCCGAGCAGTACTTC. This encodes CASTPPRGPEQYF. Full variable domain (missing parts from reference TRBV7-3 and TRBJ2-7): GAGVSQTPSNKVTEKGKYVELRCDPISGHTALYWYRQSLGQGPEFLIYFQGTGAADDSGLPNDRFFAVRPEGSVSTLKIQRTERGDSAVYLCASTPPRGPEQYFGPGTRLTVT.